These 27 T cell receptor beta chains share one sample of origin, sequenced in a study of blood T cell repertoires in COVID-19. Produced via immunoSEQ multiplex PCR; TCRdb's table is partial and in-frame only. This repertoire shows 15,000 to 25,000 clones, about four fifths found once; its top ten account for roughly three fifths. The sequenced sample consisted of peripheral blood. These receptor sequences come from a man older than 75 with acute or convalescent COVID-19.

The CDR3 protein is CAISEPSGGYQETQYF. As DNA, the CDR3 is TGTGCCATCAGTGAGCCCTCGGGGGGGTACCAAGAGACCCAGTACTTC. The V and J genes are TRBV10-3 and TRBJ2-5, with TRBD2 matching 8 bases. This CDR3 has 16 residues. Losses at the gene ends were 2 bases for V and 0 bases for J; bases not matched to a gene: 5. Per the germline V gene, CDR1 is ENHRY and CDR2 is SYGVKD.

The CDR3 DNA reads as TGCAGTGCTAGTCCGCTAGCGGGAGGAACAGATACGCAGTATTTT. It yields the protein CSASPLAGGTDTQYF. This rearrangement joins TRBV20-1 to TRBJ2-3, with 11 bases matching TRBD2. This CDR3 has 15 residues. V was clipped by 3 bases and J by 3 bases; unmatched bases: 5. The germline CDR1 and CDR2 sequences are DFQATT and SNEGSKA (reference sequence).

The rearrangement links TRBV5-1 to TRBJ2-1, with 9 positions matching TRBD2. Germline V gives CDR1 SGHRS, CDR2 YFSETQ. The J segment lost 6 bases and the V segment lost 0 bases, leaving 7 bases of the junction unmatched. The CDR3 length is 16 residues. The CDR3 is CASSLAGNSGSNEQFF. For the CDR3, the DNA is TGCGCCAGCAGCTTGGCGGGTAATAGCGGGAGCAATGAGCAGTTCTTC.

The chain carries TRBV5-1 and TRBJ2-1; D may be TRBD2 (5 bases). Germline V CDR1 and CDR2: SGHRS, YFSETQ. The CDR3 consists of 14 residues. The V gene lost 5 bases and the J gene lost 0 bases, with 9 bases spanning the gap. Here the CDR3 DNA reads TGCGCCAGCAGATGGGAGAGCTCCTACAATGAGCAGTTCTTC. It specifies CASRWESSYNEQFF.

On this clone itself: Distinct nucleotide sequences in the sample also encode this CDR3. The chain uses TRBV10-1 and TRBJ1-1; D is unresolved. V lost 2 bases and J lost 6, with 13 bases in between. There are 14 residues in the CDR3. CDR1 is WNHNN and CDR2 is SYGVQD in the germline V gene (reference sequence). The CDR3 here is CASSEALSSAEAFF. The CDR3 region has the DNA TGCGCCAGCAGTGAGGCTCTCTCTTCAGCTGAAGCTTTCTTT.

The genes are TRBV5-1 and TRBJ2-4; 7 bases line up with TRBD1. Germline V gives CDR1 SGHRS, CDR2 YFSETQ. The J segment lost 1 base and the V segment lost 4 bases, leaving 17 bases of the junction unmatched. The CDR3 loop spans 19 amino acids. In DNA form, the CDR3 reads TGCGCCAGCAGCCCCCACACAGGGGTCCGTCCGTGGGCCAAAAACATTCAGTACTTC. This gives the protein CASSPHTGVRPWAKNIQYF.

CDR3 loop: CASSLEGGADTQYF. The CDR3 DNA follows: TGTGCCAGCAGCTTAGAGGGAGGCGCAGATACGCAGTATTTT. The V gene is TRBV7-6, the J gene TRBJ2-3; maybe TRBD2 (6 bases). The germline gives CDR1 SGHVS, CDR2 FNYEAQ. The CDR3 consists of 14 residues. V lost 1 base and J lost 4, with 9 bases in between.

The chain has TRBV5-1 and TRBJ1-1; D gene ambiguous. This CDR3 region has 12 residues. The V gene lost 4 bases and the J gene lost 3 bases, with 7 bases spanning the gap. Germline CDR1 SGHRS, CDR2 YFSETQ. The CDR3 protein is CASSVGYTEAFF. The DNA for the CDR3 is TGCGCCAGCAGCGTCGGTTACACTGAAGCTTTCTTT.

The J gene is TRBJ2-1, the V gene TRBV7-2; TRBD2 agrees at 7 bases. The CDR3 totals 18 residues. With V trimmed by 0 bases and J by 0 bases, 8 bases remained unmatched. The germline CDR1 and CDR2 sequences are SGHTA and FQGNSA. This CDR3 is CASSLAARTRVSYNEQFF. DNA for the CDR3: TGTGCCAGCAGCTTAGCAGCGAGGACTAGGGTCTCCTACAATGAGCAGTTCTTC.

V and J are TRBV7-3 and TRBJ2-1; a possible D gene is TRBD2 (6 bases). This CDR3 comprises 15 residues. The V gene lost 2 bases and the J gene lost 9 bases, with 17 bases spanning the gap. CDR1 is SGHTA and CDR2 is FQGTGA in the germline V gene. The CDR3 region is CASSLEPGVRGEQFF. CDR3 bases: TGTGCCAGCAGCTTAGAACCGGGAGTCCGGGGTGAGCAGTTCTTC.

V and J are TRBV11-3 and TRBJ1-1; possible D gene TRBD1, 5 bases. Germline V CDR1 and CDR2: SGHNT, YENEEA. The CDR3 has 14 amino acids. Between the trimmed V and J ends, which lost 4 bases and 4 bases, there was a span of 13 bases. CDR3 residues: CASSSGTSGTEAFF. CDR3 coding DNA: TGTGCCAGCAGCTCCGGGACTTCGGGCACTGAAGCTTTCTTT.

The rearrangement joins TRBV28 to TRBJ2-1; 8 positions agree with TRBD1. Unmatched junction bases numbered 11, after V lost 5 bases and J lost 8 bases. This CDR3 region has 15 residues. Per germline, CDR1 MDHEN and CDR2 SYDVKM. CDR3 nucleotide sequence: TGTGCCAGCAGTCCCCGGGACAGGCGGATTGATGAGCAGTTCTTC. Its protein is CASSPRDRRIDEQFF.

The rearrangement uses TRBV7-6 and TRBJ1-2; D possibly corresponds to TRBD1 (6 bases). This CDR3 spans 15 amino acids. V gave up 5 bases and J gave up 8 bases, with 21 bases separating them. Germline loops: CDR1 SGHVS, CDR2 FNYEAQ. CDR3 in amino acids: CASSPLSSGGQGYTF. CDR3 sequence (DNA): TGTGCCAGCAGCCCTCTATCATCGGGGGGGCAAGGCTACACCTTC.

The chain uses TRBV7-2 and TRBJ2-7, with 8 bases matching TRBD1. The V and J ends lost 0 bases and 0 bases, in that order; junction bases with no gene match: 10. Per the germline V gene, CDR1 is SGHTA and CDR2 is FQGNSA. The CDR3 contains 18 residues. The CDR3 sequence: CASSLALSGTGVSYEQYF. CDR3 nucleotide sequence: TGTGCCAGCAGCTTAGCTCTATCCGGGACAGGCGTCTCCTACGAGCAGTACTTC.

The chain has TRBV7-8 and TRBJ2-7, with D tentatively TRBD1 (6 bases). Germline V gene lookup returns CDR1 SGHVS and CDR2 FQNEAQ. The ends were cut back, 5 bases at V and 2 bases at J, with 13 bases in the middle. The CDR3 length is 14 residues. This chain's CDR3 is CASSRGHQAYEQYF. The CDR3 DNA reads TGTGCCAGCAGCAGGGGACACCAGGCCTACGAGCAGTACTTC. Supplemented by reference TRBV7-8 and TRBJ2-7, the full variable domain reads GAGVSQSPRYKVAKRGQDVALRCDPISGHVSLFWYQQALGQGPEFLTYFQNEAQLDKSGLPSDRFFAERPEGSVSTLKIQRTQQEDSAVYLCASSRGHQAYEQYFGPGTRLTVT.

This chain joins TRBV9 and TRBJ2-6; 7 bases agree with TRBD2. The germline gives CDR1 SGDLS, CDR2 YYNGEE. CDR3 length: 15 residues. V lost 4 bases, J lost 0 bases, and 1 base stayed unmatched. The CDR3 nucleotides read TGTGCCAGCAGCCGGGGGGACTCTGGGGCCAACGTCCTGACTTTC. Encoded protein: CASSRGDSGANVLTF.

V usage is TRBV5-1 and J usage is TRBJ2-1, with 14 bases aligning to TRBD2. V lost 4 bases and J lost 8; bases outside the gene matches: 5. Per germline, CDR1 SGHRS and CDR2 YFSETQ. This CDR3 comprises 15 residues. CDR3 sequence reads: CASSPGTSGSDEQFF. DNA for the CDR3: TGCGCCAGCAGCCCTGGGACTAGCGGGAGCGATGAGCAGTTCTTC.

The rearrangement uses TRBV7-3 and TRBJ2-5; the match to TRBD2 covers 13 bases. J lost 4 bases, V lost 5 bases, and 10 bases had no gene match. The CDR3 is 17 amino acids. Germline V CDR1 and CDR2: SGHTA, FQGTGA. The CDR3 nucleotides are TGTGCCAGCAGCGCCGGACTAGCGGGAGTAGGAGGAGAGACCCAGTACTTC. Translating gives CASSAGLAGVGGETQYF.

The J gene is TRBJ2-5, the V gene TRBV4-2, with 10 nucleotides matching TRBD2. CDR1 LGHNA and CDR2 YNFKEQ come from the germline V gene. The CDR3 length is 18 residues. Unmatched junction bases numbered 16, after V lost 0 bases and J lost 9 bases. CDR3 sequence (DNA): TGTGCCAGCAGCCAAGATCTGAGGCTCAGCGGGGGGGGTATGGCCCAGTACTTC. It is translated as CASSQDLRLSGGGMAQYF.

This clone was seen just once. This chain joins TRBV18 and TRBJ1-1; TRBD1 matches 7 bases. This CDR3 comprises 15 residues. The germline V gene has CDR1 KGHSH and CDR2 LQKENI. V lost 5 bases to trimming and J lost 1 base; unmatched junction nucleotides: 7. CDR3 loop: CASSIGQGENTEAFF. CDR3 nucleotide sequence: TGTGCCAGCTCAATCGGCCAGGGGGAGAACACTGAAGCTTTCTTT.

The sample holds a few counts of this clone. The V gene is TRBV6-2 or TRBV6-3, the J gene TRBJ1-5; D not resolved. CDR1 MNHEY and CDR2 SVGEGT come from the germline V gene. V lost 2 bases and J 0 bases, leaving 14 bases between the germline ends. This CDR3 is 17 amino acids long. The CDR3 reads CASSYTGNGYSNQPQHF. In DNA, the CDR3 is TGTGCCAGCAGTTACACGGGTAATGGGTATAGCAATCAGCCCCAGCATTTT.

The chain links TRBV5-1 to TRBJ1-1; unclear D gene. Germline V gene lookup returns CDR1 SGHRS and CDR2 YFSETQ. The CDR3 loop spans 13 amino acids. The V end lost 4 bases, the J end lost 7 bases, and 14 bases lay between the germline ends. DNA for the CDR3: TGCGCCAGCAGCCGACTCGACGGTAATGAAGCTTTCTTT. Translated, it gives CASSRLDGNEAFF.

V gene TRBV7-8 combines with J gene TRBJ1-5, with a weak D call TRBD1 (5 bases). The V gene's germline CDR1 is SGHVS and CDR2 FQNEAQ. The V end lost 0 bases, the J end lost 5 bases, and 14 bases lay between the germline ends. The CDR3 is 16 amino acids. CDR3 in amino acids: CASSLARFREDQPQHF. The DNA of the CDR3 is TGTGCCAGCAGCTTAGCGCGGTTCAGGGAGGATCAGCCCCAGCATTTT.

The chain joins TRBV6-1 to TRBJ1-4; 8 positions agree with TRBD1. The length of the CDR3 is 15 residues. Trimming took 3 bases from V and 7 from J; bases not matched to a gene: 7. Germline assignment: CDR1 MNHNS and CDR2 SASEGT. The CDR3 coding sequence is TGTGCCAGCAGTGATGGACAGGGTTTAAGTGAAAAACTGTTTTTT. Translation: CASSDGQGLSEKLFF.

The chain carries TRBV23-1 and TRBJ2-2; no clear D gene. TRBV23-1 belongs to the ORF category, with a function that is uncertain. This CDR3 has 15 amino acids. The V end lost 2 bases, the J end lost 1 base, and 8 bases lay between the germline ends. This CDR3 is CASSQRPGNTGELFF. The CDR3 DNA reads as TGCGCCAGCAGTCAACGTCCGGGGAACACCGGGGAGCTGTTTTTT.

The V call is TRBV7-2, the J call TRBJ2-7; D is possibly TRBD1 (6 bases). In germline, CDR1 is SGHTA, CDR2 FQGNSA. Trimming removed 5 bases at V and 4 bases at J, with 12 bases between. CDR3 size: 13 residues. CDR3 sequence (DNA): TGTGCCAGCAGCAATGGCAGGGGATACGAGCAGTACTTC. Translated: CASSNGRGYEQYF.

The J gene is TRBJ2-7, the V gene TRBV6-5; D is ambiguous. The CDR3 has 12 residues. Trimming removed 7 bases at V and 3 bases at J, with 10 bases between. Germline assignment: CDR1 MNHEY and CDR2 SVGAGI. CDR3 region: CASIDSFYEQYV. The CDR3 DNA reads as TGTGCCAGCATTGACTCCTTCTACGAGCAGTACGTC.